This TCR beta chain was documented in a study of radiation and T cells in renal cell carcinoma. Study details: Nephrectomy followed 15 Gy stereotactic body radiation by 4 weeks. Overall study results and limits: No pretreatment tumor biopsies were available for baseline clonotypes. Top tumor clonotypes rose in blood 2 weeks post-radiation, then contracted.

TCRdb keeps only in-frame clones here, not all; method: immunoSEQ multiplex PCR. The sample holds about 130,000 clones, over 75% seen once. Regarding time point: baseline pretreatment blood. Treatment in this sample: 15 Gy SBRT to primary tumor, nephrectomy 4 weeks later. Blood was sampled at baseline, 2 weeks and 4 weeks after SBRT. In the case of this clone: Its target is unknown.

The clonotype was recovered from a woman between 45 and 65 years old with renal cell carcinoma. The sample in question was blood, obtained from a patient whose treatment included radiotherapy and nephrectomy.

The DNA of the CDR3 is TGCGCCAGCAGCTCCGGGACGGGATCCTACGAGCAGTACTTC. Protein: CASSSGTGSYEQYF. The chain employs TRBV4-1 and TRBJ2-7; tentatively, D is TRBD1 or TRBD2 (5 bases each). The CDR3 sequence is 14 residues long. Trimming took off 5 bases at V and 1 base at J, with 12 bases between the two ends. The germline gives CDR1 MGHRA, CDR2 YSYEKL.